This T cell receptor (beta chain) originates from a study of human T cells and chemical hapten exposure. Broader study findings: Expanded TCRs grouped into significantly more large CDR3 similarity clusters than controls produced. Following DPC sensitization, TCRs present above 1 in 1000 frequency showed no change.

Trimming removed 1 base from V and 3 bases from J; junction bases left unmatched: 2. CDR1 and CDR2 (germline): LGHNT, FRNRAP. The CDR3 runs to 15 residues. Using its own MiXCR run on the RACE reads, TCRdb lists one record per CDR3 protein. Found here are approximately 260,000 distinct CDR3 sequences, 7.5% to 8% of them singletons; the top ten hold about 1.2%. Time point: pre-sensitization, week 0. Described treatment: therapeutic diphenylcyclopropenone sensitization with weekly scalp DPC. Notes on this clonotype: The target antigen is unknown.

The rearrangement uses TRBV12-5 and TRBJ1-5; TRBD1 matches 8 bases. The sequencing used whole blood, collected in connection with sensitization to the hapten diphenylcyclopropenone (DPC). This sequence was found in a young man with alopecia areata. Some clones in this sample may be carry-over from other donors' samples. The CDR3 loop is CASGLGDRPNQPQHF. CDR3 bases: TGTGCTAGTGGTTTGGGGGACAGGCCCAATCAGCCCCAGCATTTT.